The 28 T cell receptor beta chains listed next were all sequenced from one sample in a study of cytomegalovirus exposure and HLA in healthy donors. This PCR relied on a set of 60 Vbeta primers and 13 Jbeta primers. The assay was immunoSEQ multiplex PCR, and TCRdb's table has in-frame clones only and misses some. The sample holds tens of thousands of clones; roughly 66% are singletons and the top ten take approximately 2.1%. Material for sequencing was PBMCs. The receptors originated from a man aged 30 to 45 in good health and CMV-seronegative.

V is TRBV6-6 and J is TRBJ2-7, with a possible D match to TRBD2 (5 bases). Germline V gene data show CDR1 as MNHNY and CDR2 as SVGAGI (reference sequence). The CDR3 loop spans 14 amino acids. V lost 0 bases to trimming and J lost 1 base, with 7 bases between them. The CDR3 reads CASSYSSESYEQYF. Written as DNA, the CDR3 is TGTGCCAGCAGTTACTCTAGCGAATCCTACGAGCAGTACTTC.

The chain couples TRBV6-1 to TRBJ2-3; 7 bases map to TRBD2. There are 13 residues in the CDR3. The V and J ends lost 6 bases and 3 bases, in that order; junction bases with no gene match: 3. Germline CDR1 and CDR2: MNHNS and SASEGT. CDR3 in DNA: TGTGCCAGCAGACTACTAGCGACAGATACGCAGTATTTT. This gives the protein CASRLLATDTQYF.

V is TRBV2 and J is TRBJ1-1; 9 bases map to TRBD1. Germline loops: CDR1 SNHLY, CDR2 FYNNEI. The CDR3 has 14 residues. Unmatched junction bases numbered 7, after V lost 6 bases and J lost 5 bases. The CDR3 reads CASRETGGRTEAFF. In DNA form, the CDR3 reads TGTGCCAGCAGGGAGACAGGGGGTAGGACTGAAGCTTTCTTT.

The rearrangement links TRBV7-3 to TRBJ2-3; possible D gene TRBD2, 6 bases. V was clipped by 1 base and J by 8 bases, with 13 bases between them. The CDR3 sequence is 14 residues long. CDR1 SGHTA and CDR2 FQGTGA come from the germline V gene. CDR3 DNA sequence: TGTGCCAGCAGCTTAAACCCCCCTAGCGCTACGCAGTATTTT. It codes for CASSLNPPSATQYF.

The chain has TRBV11-1 and TRBJ1-1; 7 bases are a match to TRBD1. Germline CDR1 SGHAT, CDR2 FQDESV (reference sequence). This CDR3 contains 18 residues. V shed 7 bases, J shed 0 bases, and the junction held 17 bases outside the gene matches. The CDR3 loop is CASTSDPGTELMNTEAFF. The CDR3 DNA reads TGTGCCAGCACTTCTGACCCCGGGACAGAACTTATGAACACTGAAGCTTTCTTT.

The chain is built from TRBV18 and TRBJ2-1, with 7 bases that match TRBD1. J gave up 7 bases and V 11 bases, and 14 bases lay outside the gene matches. The CDR3 has 14 residues. Germline CDR1 KGHSH, CDR2 LQKENI. CDR3 sequence: CAGDKGQTTNEQFF. CDR3 DNA: TGTGCCGGGGATAAGGGACAGACTACAAATGAGCAGTTCTTC. Together with reference TRBV18 and TRBJ2-1, the CDR3 gives the full variable domain: NAGVMQNPRHLVRRRGQEARLRCSPMKGHSHVYWYRQLPEEGLKFMVYLQKENIIDESGMPKERFSAEFPKEGPSILRIQQVVRGDSAAYFCAGDKGQTTNEQFFGPGTRLTVL.

This chain links TRBV5-1 with TRBJ2-5; D is ambiguous. Germline CDR1 SGHRS, CDR2 YFSETQ. There are 13 residues in the CDR3. Trimming removed 0 bases at V and 2 bases at J, with 5 bases between. CDR3 in amino acids: CASSLVPQETQYF. For the CDR3, the DNA is TGCGCCAGCAGCTTGGTTCCGCAAGAGACCCAGTACTTC. The full variable domain, with the rest looked up from reference TRBV5-1 and TRBJ2-5, is KAGVTQTPRYLIKTRGQQVTLSCSPISGHRSVSWYQQTPGQGLQFLFEYFSETQRNKGNFPGRFSGRQFSNSRSEMNVSTLELGDSALYLCASSLVPQETQYFGPGTRLLVL.

This chain links TRBV27 with TRBJ2-7, with 9 bases that match TRBD2. Per germline, CDR1 MNHEY and CDR2 SMNVEV (reference sequence). Unmatched junction bases numbered 3, after V lost 7 bases and J lost 2 bases. The CDR3 consists of 13 residues. CDR3 nucleotides: TGTGCCAGCACGACTAGCGGTCCCTACGAGCAGTACTTC. Amino acids: CASTTSGPYEQYF.

The rearrangement joins TRBV4-1 to TRBJ2-1; D is unclear. Trimming removed 2 bases at V and 9 bases at J, with 14 bases between. Germline-derived CDR1 and CDR2 are MGHRA and YSYEKL. The CDR3 length is 14 residues. CDR3 in DNA: TGCGCCAGCAGCCAAAACTGGAGAGGTAGTGAGCAGTTCTTC. This gives the protein CASSQNWRGSEQFF.

This clone appeared a few times. The chain couples TRBV19 to TRBJ2-1, with TRBD2 as a possible D gene (5 bases). Trimming left V 6 bases short and J 4 bases short, with 10 bases between. CDR1 and CDR2 from the germline V gene are LNHDA and SQIVND (reference sequence). The CDR3 sequence is 13 residues long. CDR3: CASSVGEYNEQFF. As DNA, the CDR3 is TGTGCCAGTAGCGTTGGGGAGTACAATGAGCAGTTCTTC.

In this sample, this clone turned up a few times. V and J are TRBV13 and TRBJ2-7, with 8 bases matching TRBD2. Per germline, CDR1 PRHDT and CDR2 FYEKMQ (reference sequence). With V trimmed by 5 bases and J by 3 bases, 9 bases remained unmatched. This CDR3 spans 15 amino acids. The CDR3 is CASSAPSAGGYEQYF. Written as DNA, the CDR3 is TGTGCCAGCAGCGCGCCTTCCGCGGGAGGCTACGAGCAGTACTTC.

CDR3 sequence: CASSIGQVPDTQYF. The CDR3, as DNA: TGTGCCAGCAGTATAGGACAGGTCCCTGATACGCAGTATTTT. The V gene is TRBV6-5, the J gene TRBJ2-3, with 7 bases aligning to TRBD1. The junction had 8 bases not matched to a gene; V was cut back by 5 bases and J by 6 bases. Per germline, CDR1 MNHEY and CDR2 SVGAGI. This CDR3 is built from 14 residues.

The chain combines TRBV6-5 with TRBJ1-2; 7 nucleotides align to TRBD1. Germline CDR1 reads MNHEY; CDR2 reads SVGAGI. With 6 bases clipped from V and 8 bases from J, the junction kept 9 bases outside the gene matches. The CDR3 length is 13 residues. The CDR3 nucleotides read TGTGCCAGCAGCTTACAGGGGAATCAGGGCTACACCTTC. It yields the protein CASSLQGNQGYTF.

DNA of the CDR3: TGCGCCAGCAGCTTTCCCGGGGTTGATGAGCAGTTCTTC. It specifies CASSFPGVDEQFF. The rearrangement uses TRBV5-1 and TRBJ2-1; D possibly corresponds to TRBD2 (5 bases). Trimming removed 2 bases from V and 8 bases from J, with 11 bases in between. CDR1 SGHRS and CDR2 YFSETQ come from the germline V gene. The CDR3 totals 13 residues.

This clone showed up just a few times. V and J are TRBV4-3 and TRBJ1-4; no reliable D call. The germline V gene encodes CDR1 LGHNA and CDR2 YSLEER. This CDR3 region has 13 residues. Trimming left V 1 base short and J 8 bases short, with 8 bases between. The CDR3 nucleotides read TGCGCCAGCAGCCAAGTCCTGTCCGAAAAACTGTTTTTT. Its translation: CASSQVLSEKLFF.

This chain links TRBV29-1 with TRBJ2-1, with 11 nucleotides matching TRBD1. Germline assignment: CDR1 SQVTM and CDR2 ANQGSEA. V lost 6 bases and J lost 6; bases outside the gene matches: 4. This CDR3 has 13 residues. The CDR3 bases are TGCAGCGTAACCGGGACAGGGGGCAATGAGCAGTTCTTC. Protein product: CSVTGTGGNEQFF.

CDR3 loop: CASGLAGRGEQYF. The DNA for the CDR3 is TGTGCTAGTGGTTTGGCCGGCCGGGGCGAGCAGTACTTC. This rearrangement joins TRBV12-5 to TRBJ2-7, with TRBD2 as a possible D gene (5 bases). The CDR3 contains 13 residues. The V end was cut by 1 base, the J end by 6 bases, with 10 bases between. Germline loops: CDR1 LGHNT, CDR2 FRNRAP. The full variable domain, rest sourced from reference TRBV12-5 and TRBJ2-7, is DARVTQTPRHKVTEMGQEVTMRCQPILGHNTVFWYRQTMMQGLELLAYFRNRAPLDDSGMPKDRFSAEMPDATLATLKIQPSEPRDSAVYFCASGLAGRGEQYFGPGTRLTVT.

The chain combines TRBV10-1 with TRBJ2-7; D might be TRBD2 (5 bases). Trimming shortened V by 6 bases and J by 1 base, and 13 bases separated the two germline ends. Germline V gene data show CDR1 as WNHNN and CDR2 as SYGVQD (reference sequence). The CDR3 contains 14 residues. The CDR3 spells CASSLEAESYEQYF. The CDR3 DNA follows: TGCGCCAGCAGCCTCGAAGCGGAGTCCTACGAGCAGTACTTC.

V is TRBV2 and J is TRBJ1-5; TRBD1 aligns across 7 bases. CDR1 is SNHLY and CDR2 is FYNNEI in the germline V gene. This CDR3 spans 14 amino acids. Trimming took 6 bases from V and 4 from J; bases not matched to a gene: 6. CDR3 sequence: CASRETGSNQPQHF. CDR3 coding DNA: TGTGCCAGCAGGGAGACAGGGAGTAATCAGCCCCAGCATTTT.

The chain recombines TRBV30 with TRBJ2-4; D gene unclear. Trimming pared 1 base from V and 0 bases from J, leaving 10 bases between. This CDR3 is 15 amino acids long. The germline gives CDR1 GTSNPN, CDR2 SVGIG (reference sequence). CDR3 sequence (DNA): TGTGCCTGGAGTGGAGAGGATCTAGCCAAAAACATTCAGTACTTC. Protein sequence: CAWSGEDLAKNIQYF.

This rearrangement joins TRBV19 to TRBJ1-5; D is possibly TRBD1 (5 bases). The CDR3 totals 15 residues. The V end lost 9 bases, the J end lost 0 bases, and 15 bases lay between the germline ends. The V gene's germline CDR1 is LNHDA and CDR2 SQIVND (reference sequence). CDR3 coding DNA: TGTGCCAGCCTAAGGACACGAGATAGCAATCAGCCCCAGCATTTT. Encoded protein: CASLRTRDSNQPQHF.

The rearrangement links TRBV30 to TRBJ2-7; D remains ambiguous. The CDR3 consists of 11 residues. V was clipped by 1 base and J by 3 bases, with 4 bases between them. Germline V lookup: CDR1 GTSNPN, CDR2 SVGIG (reference sequence). The CDR3 region is CAWSGYYEQYF. For the CDR3, the DNA is TGTGCCTGGAGTGGCTACTACGAGCAGTACTTC. The full variable domain, in which reference TRBV30 and TRBJ2-7 provide the parts outside the CDR3, is SQTIHQWPATLVQPVGSPLSLECTVEGTSNPNLYWYRQAAGRGLQLLFYSVGIGQISSEVPQNLSASRPQDRQFILSSKKLLLSDSGFYLCAWSGYYEQYFGPGTRLTVT.

The V gene is TRBV5-1, the J gene TRBJ2-1; 11 bases align to TRBD2. The CDR3 contains 17 residues. V dropped 4 bases and J dropped 2; count of bases not matched to a gene: 8. Germline CDR1 SGHRS, CDR2 YFSETQ. The CDR3 here is CASSLGMGLAAYNEQFF. CDR3 nucleotide sequence: TGCGCCAGCAGCCTTGGTATGGGACTAGCGGCCTACAATGAGCAGTTCTTC.

The rearrangement uses TRBV19 and TRBJ1-3, with D possibly TRBD1 on 6 matching bases. Germline V CDR1 and CDR2: LNHDA, SQIVND (reference sequence). Trimming left V 7 bases short and J 0 bases short, with 10 bases between. The CDR3 sequence is 14 residues long. The CDR3 nucleotides read TGTGCCAGTATTACGGACAGCTCTGGAAACACCATATATTTT. Residues: CASITDSSGNTIYF. Variable domain in full (rest from reference TRBV19 and TRBJ1-3): DGGITQSPKYLFRKEGQNVTLSCEQNLNHDAMYWYRQDPGQGLRLIYYSQIVNDFQKGDIAEGYSVSREKKESFPLTVTSAQKNPTAFYLCASITDSSGNTIYFGEGSWLTVV.

The rearrangement joins TRBV18 to TRBJ2-1; 9 bases map to TRBD1. Losses at the gene ends were 5 bases for V and 1 base for J; bases not matched to a gene: 15. Germline assignment: CDR1 KGHSH and CDR2 LQKENI. CDR3 length: 19 residues. The DNA of the CDR3 is TGTGCCAGCTCAGTACAGGGGGCGCGGGTGTATGGTTCCTACAATGAGCAGTTCTTC. Amino acids: CASSVQGARVYGSYNEQFF. Filled out from reference TRBV18 and TRBJ2-1, the complete variable domain reads NAGVMQNPRHLVRRRGQEARLRCSPMKGHSHVYWYRQLPEEGLKFMVYLQKENIIDESGMPKERFSAEFPKEGPSILRIQQVVRGDSAAYFCASSVQGARVYGSYNEQFFGPGTRLTVL.

V and J are TRBV27 and TRBJ2-7, with D perhaps matching TRBD1 (6 bases). The germline gives CDR1 MNHEY, CDR2 SMNVEV (reference sequence). V shed 5 bases and J shed 5 bases, with 10 bases lying between them. The CDR3 totals 12 residues. The CDR3 nucleotides read TGTGCCAGCAGTCTTACAGGGAACGAGCAGTACTTC. Its translation: CASSLTGNEQYF.

J is TRBJ2-1 and V is TRBV30, with D unresolved. Trimming cost V 3 bases and J 3 bases, with 6 bases left between them. This CDR3 region has 12 residues. Germline V gene sequence: CDR1 GTSNPN, CDR2 SVGIG (reference sequence). The CDR3 bases are TGTGCCTGGAGGTACGGCTACAATGAGCAGTTCTTC. Amino acids: CAWRYGYNEQFF.

Comment on this clone: The identical CDR3 is also encoded by other nucleotide sequences in the sample. V usage is TRBV30 and J usage is TRBJ1-2; D might be TRBD1 (5 bases). CDR1 is GTSNPN and CDR2 is SVGIG in the germline V gene (reference sequence). The CDR3 extends over 13 amino acids. The V gene lost 0 bases and the J gene lost 5 bases, with 10 bases spanning the gap. CDR3 sequence reads: CAWSVGTGYGYTF. The CDR3 DNA is TGTGCCTGGAGTGTTGGTACAGGTTATGGCTACACCTTC.